This T cell receptor beta chain came from a study of CD8 T cells in Susac syndrome. Regarding this clonotype: Germline and junction disagree at one end, which may indicate a read error.

TEMRA cells were enriched by FACS, while CD8+ and CD4+ T cells were obtained through a negative isolation that was performed magnetically. The CDR3 loop spans 15 amino acids. Germline-derived CDR1 and CDR2 are MNHEY and SVGAGI. It was with random hexamers that about 0.45 to 1 ug RNA was reverse transcribed. In TCRdb, the immunoSEQ multiplex PCR reads were re-called with MiXCR into one record per CDR3 protein. The sample gives under 80,000 distinct CDR3 sequences, approximately 94% of which show up once; 0.35% to 0.5% is in the top ten. This chain connects TRBV6-5 to TRBJ2-6; D unresolved. Sequencing input: CD8+ T cells from PBMCs. This TCR came from a human donor with multiple sclerosis. CDR3 nucleotides: TGTGCCAGCAGTTATTCGATCTCTGGGCCCAACGTCCTGACTTTC. It encodes CASSYSISGPNVLTF.